The next 24 T cell receptor beta chains were all read from a single sample in a study of blood T cell repertoires in COVID-19. Produced via immunoSEQ multiplex PCR; TCRdb's table is partial and in-frame only. The data contain roughly 100,000 clones, around 84% of them singletons. Material for sequencing was peripheral blood. The receptors were gathered from a woman older than 75 with acute or convalescent COVID-19.

The rearrangement links TRBV2 to TRBJ2-7, with 7 positions matching TRBD2. In germline, CDR1 is SNHLY, CDR2 FYNNEI. This CDR3 is built from 15 residues. Trimming removed 3 bases from V and 7 bases from J; junction bases left unmatched: 12. The CDR3 DNA follows: TGTGCCAGCAGTGATTGCAGCGGGACGTCTAGGGAGCAGTACGTC. This codes for CASSDCSGTSREQYV.

CDR3 sequence reads: CASSPSYEVREQYV. As DNA, the CDR3 is TGTGCCAGCAGTCCGTCCTACGAGGTTCGGGAGCAGTACGTC. The chain joins TRBV6-5 to TRBJ2-7; D uncertain. The CDR3 is made up of 14 amino acids. V lost 5 bases, J lost 7 bases, and 18 bases lay in between. Per germline, CDR1 MNHEY and CDR2 SVGAGI.

This chain uses TRBV28 with TRBJ2-5; 11 bases fit TRBD2. V lost 1 base to trimming and J lost 4 bases; unmatched junction nucleotides: 2. The CDR3 is 15 amino acids. Germline loops: CDR1 MDHEN, CDR2 SYDVKM. The CDR3 sequence: CASSLSLAGGETQYF. CDR3 bases: TGTGCCAGCAGTTTATCCCTAGCGGGAGGAGAGACCCAGTACTTC.

The V gene is TRBV5-4, the J gene TRBJ2-7, with 11 positions matching TRBD2. CDR1 SGHNT and CDR2 YYREEE come from the germline V gene (reference sequence). V trimming: 3 bases; J trimming: 2 bases; junction bases outside the gene matches: 4. The CDR3 has 15 residues. CDR3 bases: TGTGCCAGCAGCTCCGGGACTAGCGGAGCCTACGAGCAGTACTTC. Translating it yields CASSSGTSGAYEQYF.

The chain links TRBV14 to TRBJ1-2, with D hard to call. In germline, CDR1 is SGHDN, CDR2 FVKESK. The CDR3 runs to 14 residues. The V end lost 0 bases, the J end lost 8 bases, and 13 bases lay between the germline ends. The CDR3: CASSQDTGYRGYTF. DNA of the CDR3: TGTGCCAGCAGCCAAGATACGGGATACCGGGGCTACACCTTC.

The rearrangement uses TRBV3-1 (or the pseudogene TRBV3-2) and TRBJ1-6; D unresolved. CDR1 and CDR2 from the germline V gene are LGHDT and YNNKEL (reference sequence). This CDR3 is 14 amino acids long. The V and J ends lost 4 bases and 3 bases respectively, with 7 bases between them. The CDR3 reads CASSLQIYNSPLHF. In nucleotides, the CDR3 is TGTGCCAGCAGCCTTCAGATCTATAATTCACCCCTCCACTTT.

The CDR3 sequence: CASSSSETQYF. The CDR3 DNA reads TGTGCCAGCAGCTCCTCAGAGACCCAGTACTTC. V is TRBV7-6 and J is TRBJ2-5; D is ambiguous. Germline values: CDR1 SGHVS, CDR2 FNYEAQ. V lost 4 bases to trimming and J lost 4 bases, with 4 bases between them. The CDR3 consists of 11 residues.

The chain joins TRBV7-2 to TRBJ1-5, with D perhaps matching TRBD1 (5 bases). The CDR3 totals 13 residues. Germline values: CDR1 SGHTA, CDR2 FQGNSA. The V and J ends lost 5 bases and 6 bases respectively, with 11 bases between them. The CDR3 loop is CASSRDSSQPQHF. DNA for the CDR3: TGTGCCAGCAGCCGAGACAGTTCTCAGCCCCAGCATTTT.

This chain links TRBV6-2 or TRBV6-3 with TRBJ2-7, with 8 bases identical to TRBD2. The length of the CDR3 is 14 residues. The V segment lost 5 bases and the J segment 4 bases; nucleotides outside the gene matches: 7. Germline V CDR1 and CDR2: MNHEY, SVGEGT. The CDR3 nucleotides are TGTGCCAGCAGTCTTAAACTAGCGGATTACGAGCAGTACGTC. Its translation is CASSLKLADYEQYV.

This clone appeared a few times. This sequence joins TRBV10-1 and TRBJ1-4, with D perhaps TRBD1 (6 bases). In germline, CDR1 is WNHNN, CDR2 SYGVQD (reference sequence). This CDR3 has 17 amino acids. V gave up 4 bases and J gave up 5 bases, with 20 bases separating them. The DNA for the CDR3 is TGCGCCAGCAGTGGCCACACGGTTCAGGGGAGAAATGAAAAACTGTTTTTT. Protein product: CASSGHTVQGRNEKLFF.

This sequence joins TRBV19 and TRBJ2-5, with 10 nucleotides matching TRBD1. V shed 3 bases and J 5 bases; nucleotides not matched to a gene: 9. Germline values: CDR1 LNHDA, CDR2 SQIVND (reference sequence). The CDR3 totals 16 residues. The CDR3 is CASSIRDGTGDETQYF. CDR3 bases: TGTGCCAGTAGTATTAGGGACGGGACAGGGGATGAGACCCAGTACTTC. Full variable domain (missing parts from reference TRBV19 and TRBJ2-5): DGGITQSPKYLFRKEGQNVTLSCEQNLNHDAMYWYRQDPGQGLRLIYYSQIVNDFQKGDIAEGYSVSREKKESFPLTVTSAQKNPTAFYLCASSIRDGTGDETQYFGPGTRLLVL.

The V gene is TRBV29-1, the J gene TRBJ2-7; 12 positions agree with TRBD2. This CDR3 region has 12 residues. Germline V gene sequence: CDR1 SQVTM, CDR2 ANQGSEA. J was trimmed by 7 bases and V by 7 bases; bases with no gene match: 5. The CDR3 region is CSGLAGEKEQYF. CDR3 nucleotides: TGCAGCGGACTAGCGGGAGAAAAGGAGCAGTACTTC.

The rearrangement joins TRBV3-1 (or the pseudogene TRBV3-2) to TRBJ1-3, with D possibly TRBD1 on 5 matching bases. Germline CDR1 reads LGHDT; CDR2 reads YNNKEL (reference sequence). Trimming took 4 bases from V and 9 from J, leaving 13 bases between them. The CDR3 has 13 amino acids. The chain's CDR3 is CASSPYRDSTIYF. CDR3 nucleotide sequence: TGTGCCAGCAGCCCATATCGAGACAGCACCATATATTTT.

The rearrangement uses TRBV2 and TRBJ2-1; 7 bases agree with TRBD1. The CDR3 is 14 residues long. CDR1 and CDR2 from the germline V gene are SNHLY and FYNNEI. V was clipped by 8 bases and J by 3 bases; unmatched bases: 7. Here the CDR3 DNA reads TGTGCCAGCCTCCCCAGACAGGGCTACAATGAGCAGTTCTTC. This sequence encodes CASLPRQGYNEQFF.

J is TRBJ2-7 and V is TRBV14; D is uncertain. Trimming took off 8 bases at V and 7 bases at J, with 12 bases between the two ends. Germline assignment: CDR1 SGHDN and CDR2 FVKESK. The CDR3 has 11 amino acids. The CDR3 loop is CASSSDGEQYV. The CDR3 region has the DNA TGTGCCAGCTCCAGCGACGGTGAGCAGTACGTC.

V gene TRBV3-1 (or the pseudogene TRBV3-2) combines with J gene TRBJ2-3; D is unclear. The CDR3 spans 12 residues. The V end was cut by 5 bases, the J end by 6 bases, with 9 bases between. CDR1 is LGHDT, CDR2 YNNKEL, per germline (reference sequence). CDR3 sequence: CASSSLSDTQYF. CDR3 nucleotides: TGTGCCAGCAGCTCTTTATCTGATACGCAGTATTTT.

This rearrangement joins TRBV18 to TRBJ2-2, with 9 bases that match TRBD2. This CDR3 is 15 amino acids long. Germline CDR1 and CDR2: KGHSH and LQKENI. V was clipped by 3 bases and J by 5 bases; unmatched bases: 4. In DNA form, the CDR3 reads TGTGCCAGCTCACCCAGAAGCGGGAGGACCGGGGAGCTGTTTTTT. It translates to CASSPRSGRTGELFF.

The chain combines TRBV7-6 with TRBJ2-7; TRBD2 aligns across 10 bases. Germline lookup yields CDR1 SGHVS and CDR2 FNYEAQ. CDR3 length: 16 amino acids. J gave up 2 bases and V 0 bases, and 4 bases lay outside the gene matches. The CDR3 bases are TGTGCCAGCAGCTTAGCAGCTAGCGGGGGTCCCTACGAGCAGTACTTC. Residues: CASSLAASGGPYEQYF.

This chain links TRBV6-5 with TRBJ2-3; possibly TRBD2 for D (5 bases). Trimming shortened V by 0 bases and J by 5 bases, and 9 bases separated the two germline ends. Germline-derived CDR1 and CDR2 are MNHEY and SVGAGI. The CDR3 runs to 14 residues. The CDR3 region has the DNA TGTGCCAGCAGTTACTCGGGAGAGGAAGATACGCAGTATTTT. Protein product: CASSYSGEEDTQYF.

This clone came up once. CDR3 in amino acids: CASHRQGIGYGYTF. For the CDR3, the DNA is TGTGCCAGCCACCGACAGGGAATTGGTTATGGCTACACCTTC. This chain uses TRBV19 with TRBJ1-2; 7 nucleotides match TRBD1. CDR1 LNHDA and CDR2 SQIVND come from the germline V gene (reference sequence). The trim removed 9 bases at V and 5 bases at J, leaving 12 bases unmatched. The CDR3 consists of 14 residues.

The J gene is TRBJ2-3, the V gene TRBV7-2; TRBD2 matches at 8 bases. The J segment lost 2 bases and the V segment lost 6 bases, leaving 10 bases of the junction unmatched. Germline CDR1 and CDR2: SGHTA and FQGNSA. This CDR3 contains 16 residues. The CDR3 spells CASSVRRGVVTDTQYF. CDR3 nucleotide sequence: TGTGCCAGCAGTGTGAGGCGGGGGGTCGTCACAGATACGCAGTATTTT.

This clone was seen only once. The CDR3 region is CASSARGTGDLDTQYF. The CDR3 DNA reads TGTGCCAGCAGCGCCAGAGGGACAGGGGATTTAGATACGCAGTATTTT. The chain uses TRBV13 and TRBJ2-3; 10 bases are shared with TRBD1. Germline values: CDR1 PRHDT, CDR2 FYEKMQ (reference sequence). The ends lost 5 bases at V and 5 bases at J; junction bases unmatched: 10. The CDR3 loop spans 16 amino acids.

V and J are TRBV2 and TRBJ2-2; TRBD2 matches at 8 bases. CDR1 and CDR2 from the germline V gene are SNHLY and FYNNEI. V trimming: 7 bases; J trimming: 7 bases; junction bases outside the gene matches: 8. The CDR3 loop spans 14 amino acids. The CDR3: CASTPGRVNGELFF. In nucleotides, the CDR3 is TGTGCCAGCACTCCCGGGAGGGTCAACGGGGAGCTGTTTTTT.

The chain is built from TRBV29-1 and TRBJ2-3, with TRBD2 matching 13 bases. The length of the CDR3 is 16 residues. The V segment lost 7 bases and the J segment 6 bases; nucleotides outside the gene matches: 13. Germline CDR1 reads SQVTM; CDR2 reads ANQGSEA. CDR3 bases: TGCAGCGCGGGACAGCCGGGACTAGCGGGACGGGATACGCAGTATTTT. This encodes CSAGQPGLAGRDTQYF.